In this sample, the clone carrying this T cell receptor (beta chain) turned up once. This sample was included in a study of radiotherapy plus CTLA-4 blockade in lung cancer. Data came from immunoSEQ multiplex PCR; TCRdb stores just in-frame clones and leaves some out. The repertoire consists of tens of thousands of clones, with more than 75% occurring once and the leading ten covering approximately 0.9%. The germline V gene encodes CDR1 SGHRS and CDR2 YFSETQ. Deletions cut 0 bases from V and 2 bases from J, with 5 bases between. The CDR3 has 13 amino acids. This TCR derives from a human donor with non-small cell lung cancer who had stable disease on radiotherapy plus ipilimumab. The chain carries TRBV5-1 and TRBJ1-2; no clear D. The sequences come from peripheral blood, collected from a patient treated with radiotherapy plus ipilimumab. CDR3 in DNA: TGCGCCAGCAGCTTGGAACAAAACTATGGCTACACCTTC. Protein sequence: CASSLEQNYGYTF. The full variable domain, completed using reference TRBV5-1 and TRBJ1-2, is KAGVTQTPRYLIKTRGQQVTLSCSPISGHRSVSWYQQTPGQGLQFLFEYFSETQRNKGNFPGRFSGRQFSNSRSEMNVSTLELGDSALYLCASSLEQNYGYTFGSGTRLTVV.